This entry is about one TCR beta chain. The CDR3 has 15 residues. The germline V gene has CDR1 SGHRS and CDR2 YFSETQ. Trimming took off 0 bases at V and 3 bases at J, with 12 bases between the two ends. The sample is drawn from a study of blood T cell repertoires in COVID-19. The protocol was immunoSEQ multiplex PCR, while the TCRdb copy is restricted to in-frame clones and leaves out a portion. The sample lists around 130,000 clones, 80% to 90% occurring once. The sequencing input was PBMCs or T cells enriched from blood (not recorded which). This TCR came from a man aged 40-50 years with acute COVID-19. The gene calls are TRBV5-1 and TRBJ1-2, with a possible D match to TRBD1 (6 bases). Here the CDR3 DNA reads TGCGCCAGCAGCTTGGAGACACAGGGCCACTATGGCTACACCTTC. Translation gives CASSLETQGHYGYTF.